This TCR beta chain was recovered during a study of memory CD4+ T cells and cytomegalovirus serostatus. Here immunoSEQ multiplex PCR was the method, and the copy in TCRdb shows in-frame clones only, minus some. Among 55,000 to 65,000 clones listed, roughly 82% were seen once. Single viable CD3+CD4+CD8-CD45RO+ cells were sorted as the memory CD4+ T cells. Total CD4+ T cells were enriched by CD4 positive selection. The receptor comes from an adult in good health and CMV-seronegative. Sequenced sample: memory CD4+ T cells from blood.

DNA of the CDR3: TGCGCCAGCAGGACCGGGACCAATGAGCAGTTCTTC. Amino acids: CASRTGTNEQFF. The chain has TRBV10-2 and TRBJ2-1; D could derive from TRBD1 or TRBD2 (5 bases each). V dropped 6 bases and J dropped 6 bases, with 9 bases sitting between them. The CDR3 loop spans 12 amino acids. CDR1 WSHSY and CDR2 SAAADI come from the germline V gene.